This TCR beta chain was retrieved from a study of T cell repertoires in cytomegalovirus infection. The overall study: Public TCR beta signatures indicated both CMV infection and matching HLA type. Whole-study findings and limits: What dominated the ex vivo response were HLA-C-restricted CMV-specific TCR beta clonotypes. Cumulative frequency (of public TCR beta family members) identified carriers of CMV plus the relevant HLA.

This CDR3 contains 16 residues. The V gene's germline CDR1 is MNHEY and CDR2 SVGEGT. Trimming removed 2 bases from V and 4 bases from J; junction bases left unmatched: 9. TCRdb recomputed calls from the reads with MiXCR, one row per CDR3 protein. The sample contains 200,000 to 300,000 distinct CDR3 sequences, approximately 14% of which appear only once. This clonotype was found many times. Its antigen remains unknown. What was sequenced was PBMCs. The receptor was isolated from a human donor in good health (CMV status not recorded). Some clones in this sample may be carry-over from other donors' samples. The chain joins TRBV6-2 or TRBV6-3 to TRBJ2-5, with 8 positions matching TRBD2. The chain's CDR3 is CASSYEGGGPGETQYF. The CDR3 nucleotides are TGTGCCAGCAGTTACGAGGGCGGGGGGCCGGGAGAGACCCAGTACTTC.